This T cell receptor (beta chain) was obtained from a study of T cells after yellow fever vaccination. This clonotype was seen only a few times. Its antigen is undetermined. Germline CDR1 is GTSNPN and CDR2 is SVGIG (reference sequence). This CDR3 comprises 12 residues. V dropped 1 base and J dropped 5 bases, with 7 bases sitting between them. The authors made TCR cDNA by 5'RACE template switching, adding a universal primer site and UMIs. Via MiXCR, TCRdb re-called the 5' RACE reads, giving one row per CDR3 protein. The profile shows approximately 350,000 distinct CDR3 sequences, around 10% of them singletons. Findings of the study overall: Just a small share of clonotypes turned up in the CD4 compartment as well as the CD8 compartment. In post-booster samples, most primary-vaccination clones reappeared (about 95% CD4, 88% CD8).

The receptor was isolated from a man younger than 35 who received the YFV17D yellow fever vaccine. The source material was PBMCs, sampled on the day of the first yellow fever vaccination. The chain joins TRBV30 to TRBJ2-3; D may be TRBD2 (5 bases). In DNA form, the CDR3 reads TGTGCCTGGAGTGCCGGAGGAGATACGCAGTATTTT. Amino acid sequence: CAWSAGGDTQYF.